This T cell receptor (beta chain) was profiled in a study of early T cells in non-severe SARS-CoV-2 infection. Study details: The chains were unpaired, and the sequenced material was bulk RNA from unsorted whole blood.

Unique molecular identifiers were affixed to single, distinct cDNA molecules. One entry per CDR3 protein results from TCRdb running MiXCR on the 5' RACE reads. The sample has over 50,000 distinct CDR3 sequences, around 8% seen once. The clonotype originates from an adult who was a healthcare worker with PCR-confirmed SARS-CoV-2 infection or an uninfected control (not recorded which). Sequenced sample: whole blood.

DNA for the CDR3: TGTGCCAGCAGCTTAGGAGTGAGGTCCTACAATGAGCAGTTCTTC. This sequence encodes CASSLGVRSYNEQFF. The rearrangement links TRBV11-2 to TRBJ2-1; D gene uncertain. V was shortened by 1 base and J by 1 base, with 8 bases between the two germline ends. This CDR3 has 15 amino acids. Germline-derived CDR1 and CDR2 are SGHAT and FQNNGV.